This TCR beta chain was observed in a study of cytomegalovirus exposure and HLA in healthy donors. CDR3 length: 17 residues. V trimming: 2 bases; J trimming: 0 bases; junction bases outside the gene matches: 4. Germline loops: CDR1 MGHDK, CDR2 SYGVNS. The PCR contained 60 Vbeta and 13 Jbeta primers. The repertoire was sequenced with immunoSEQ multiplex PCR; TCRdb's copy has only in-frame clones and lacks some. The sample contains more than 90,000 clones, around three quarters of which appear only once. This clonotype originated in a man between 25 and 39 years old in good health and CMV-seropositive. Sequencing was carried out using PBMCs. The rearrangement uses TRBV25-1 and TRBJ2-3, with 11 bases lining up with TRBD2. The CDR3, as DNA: TGTGCCAGCAGTGAAACCGGACTAGCGGGTAGCACAGATACGCAGTATTTT. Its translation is CASSETGLAGSTDTQYF.